One and the same sample provided the 22 T cell receptor beta chains below, sequenced in a study of beta chain features in type 1 diabetes. Reverse transcription of all isolated RNA meant that expressed TCRB transcripts were sequenced. TCRdb keeps only in-frame clones here, not all; method: immunoSEQ multiplex PCR. The sample yields around 290,000 clones, about 8% seen once. Sequencing was done on a sample of central memory CD4+ T cells from blood. The receptor set was obtained from a woman aged 18-30 years in good health.

V is TRBV5-1 and J is TRBJ2-4; possibly TRBD1 or TRBD2 for D (5 bases each). The CDR3 runs to 16 residues. The germline CDR1 and CDR2 sequences are SGHRS and YFSETQ. V gave up 8 bases and J gave up 7 bases, with 25 bases separating them. The CDR3 DNA follows: TGCGCCAGTTCCCTTATGTCGGGGACGAGGAGTAACATTCAGTACTTC. This gives the protein CASSLMSGTRSNIQYF. The variable domain in full, completed from reference TRBV5-1 and TRBJ2-4, reads KAGVTQTPRYLIKTRGQQVTLSCSPISGHRSVSWYQQTPGQGLQFLFEYFSETQRNKGNFPGRFSGRQFSNSRSEMNVSTLELGDSALYLCASSLMSGTRSNIQYFGAGTRLSVL.

This clone came up many times. The chain recombines TRBV4-2 with TRBJ1-1; a possible D gene is TRBD1 (6 bases). The CDR3 extends over 18 amino acids. Deletions cut 1 base from V and 4 bases from J, with 22 bases between. Germline CDR1 is LGHNA and CDR2 is YNFKEQ. CDR3 nucleotides: TGTGCCAGCAGCCAAGGCCGAGCAAACAGGGACTCGGGCACTGAAGCTTTCTTT. Amino acid sequence: CASSQGRANRDSGTEAFF.

This clone was seen only a few times. The chain employs TRBV14 and TRBJ2-5, with unresolved D. Deletions cut 3 bases from V and 5 bases from J, with 4 bases between. The CDR3 is 11 residues long. Germline V CDR1 and CDR2: SGHDN, FVKESK. CDR3 DNA sequence: TGTGCCAGCAGCCACTACGAGACCCAGTACTTC. Amino acid sequence: CASSHYETQYF.

This clone has only a few counts. CDR3 in amino acids: CASSPELGLAGGYTQYF. DNA of the CDR3: TGCGCCAGCAGCCCCGAGCTCGGACTAGCGGGAGGATATACGCAGTATTTT. The rearrangement joins TRBV4-3 to TRBJ2-3, with 14 bases that match TRBD2. The CDR3 spans 17 residues. V trimming: 4 bases; J trimming: 7 bases; junction bases outside the gene matches: 10. Germline-derived CDR1 and CDR2 are LGHNA and YSLEER.

This clone was recorded a few times. This chain connects TRBV11-3 to TRBJ2-3; tentatively, D is TRBD2 (6 bases). The CDR3 consists of 15 residues. The V end was cut by 2 bases, the J end by 2 bases, with 11 bases between. Germline loops: CDR1 SGHNT, CDR2 YENEEA. The DNA of the CDR3 is TGTGCCAGCAGCTTAAGCCCTAGCGTCACAGATACGCAGTATTTT. This translates into CASSLSPSVTDTQYF.

This clone came up many times. The V gene is TRBV7-2, the J gene TRBJ1-1; 9 bases are a match to TRBD1. The CDR3 spans 16 residues. Germline V gene lookup returns CDR1 SGHTA and CDR2 FQGNSA. The V and J ends lost 5 bases and 1 base, in that order; junction bases with no gene match: 8. The CDR3 bases are TGTGCCAGCAGCCCAGGGACAGGGAGGGGGAACACTGAAGCTTTCTTT. Translation gives CASSPGTGRGNTEAFF.

The chain carries TRBV30 and TRBJ1-1, with D tentatively TRBD1 (5 bases). CDR3 length: 14 amino acids. Germline CDR1 reads GTSNPN; CDR2 reads SVGIG (reference sequence). Trimming left V 2 bases short and J 1 base short, with 11 bases between. CDR3 coding DNA: TGTGCCTGGAGTCCGACAGCGCGGAACACTGAAGCTTTCTTT. This codes for CAWSPTARNTEAFF.

This clone was seen more than once but under ten times. The V and J genes are TRBV4-2 and TRBJ1-3, with D unclear. This CDR3 region has 15 residues. The V and J ends lost 0 bases and 5 bases respectively, with 11 bases between them. Per the germline V gene, CDR1 is LGHNA and CDR2 is YNFKEQ. The CDR3 nucleotides are TGTGCCAGCAGCCAAGAAGCCGGGCAGAGAAACACCATATATTTT. Translated: CASSQEAGQRNTIYF.

This clone was seen a handful of times. This chain connects TRBV5-1 to TRBJ2-7; a weak D match, TRBD1 (5 bases). CDR3 length equals 14 residues. V dropped 2 bases and J dropped 3 bases, with 12 bases sitting between them. Germline-derived CDR1 and CDR2 are SGHRS and YFSETQ. CDR3 nucleotide sequence: TGCGCCAGCAGCTTAAGTAAGGGGTACTACGAGCAGTACTTC. Translated: CASSLSKGYYEQYF.

This clone was seen only a few times. The chain is built from TRBV7-2 and TRBJ2-1, with 7 bases aligning to TRBD1. Trimming removed 1 base from V and 7 bases from J; junction bases left unmatched: 7. CDR3 length: 15 residues. Looked up from germline, CDR1 is SGHTA and CDR2 is FQGNSA. The CDR3 DNA follows: TGTGCCAGCAGCTTAGACGCATACAGGGGAAATGAGCAGTTCTTC. This sequence encodes CASSLDAYRGNEQFF.

V and J are TRBV28 and TRBJ1-1; D ambiguous. This CDR3 contains 15 residues. The germline gives CDR1 MDHEN, CDR2 SYDVKM. Between the trimmed V and J ends, which lost 5 bases and 1 base, there was a span of 14 bases. The CDR3 region is CASSLRGSRNTEAFF. CDR3 nucleotides: TGTGCCAGCAGTCTCCGGGGAAGTAGGAACACTGAAGCTTTCTTT.

This chain uses TRBV19 with TRBJ2-4; D assignment may be TRBD1 or TRBD2 (6 bases each). The CDR3 spans 14 residues. V was clipped by 6 bases and J by 8 bases, with 17 bases between them. The germline gives CDR1 LNHDA, CDR2 SQIVND (reference sequence). The CDR3 reads CASSGGGHRDIQYF. DNA for the CDR3: TGTGCCAGTAGCGGGGGCGGACACAGAGACATTCAGTACTTC.

This clone was counted between two and nine times. The chain recombines TRBV7-3 with TRBJ2-1, with TRBD2 matching 10 bases. Germline V gives CDR1 SGHTA, CDR2 FQGTGA. Germline trimming cut 8 bases from V and 6 bases from J; bases unmatched to any gene: 7. The CDR3 extends over 14 amino acids. CDR3 residues: CASAKSGRANEQFF. In DNA, the CDR3 is TGTGCCAGCGCGAAAAGCGGGAGGGCCAATGAGCAGTTCTTC.

This clone was seen only a few times. The chain employs TRBV12-5 and TRBJ2-7; TRBD1 matches 9 bases. Germline values: CDR1 LGHNT, CDR2 FRNRAP. Trimming removed 7 bases from V and 2 bases from J; junction bases left unmatched: 6. The CDR3 consists of 14 residues. The CDR3 is CASAKDRGAYEQYV. DNA of the CDR3: TGTGCTAGTGCCAAAGACAGGGGGGCCTACGAGCAGTACGTC.

In its sample, this clone was seen a few times. V and J are TRBV7-9 and TRBJ2-7; tentatively, D is TRBD1 (5 bases). V lost 5 bases and J lost 0, with 8 bases in between. CDR3 length equals 13 residues. Germline CDR1 SEHNR, CDR2 FQNEAQ (reference sequence). The CDR3 DNA follows: TGTGCCAGCAGCCGAGACAGCTCCTACGAGCAGTACGTC. Its translation is CASSRDSSYEQYV.

The chain employs TRBV29-1 and TRBJ2-2; TRBD1 aligns across 11 bases. Germline CDR1 SQVTM, CDR2 ANQGSEA. The CDR3 has 15 residues. V lost 8 bases, J lost 6 bases, and 11 bases stayed unmatched. The chain's CDR3 is CSYSRTGGDAGELFF. CDR3 nucleotides: TGCAGCTACTCTCGGACAGGGGGCGATGCCGGGGAGCTGTTTTTT.

Written as DNA, the CDR3 is TGTGCCAGCTCAGGACTGGAGATGGAGACCCAGTACTTC. This encodes CASSGLEMETQYF. This chain joins TRBV18 and TRBJ2-5; the D gene is possibly TRBD2 (5 bases). In germline, CDR1 is KGHSH, CDR2 LQKENI. The CDR3 sequence is 13 residues long. V was shortened by 5 bases and J by 5 bases, with 12 bases between the two germline ends.

This clone was counted ten times or more. This chain joins TRBV5-6 and TRBJ2-7; D not certain. With 4 bases removed from V and 2 bases from J, the gap between germline ends came to 7 bases. Per the germline V gene, CDR1 is SGHDT and CDR2 is YYEEEE. This CDR3 is built from 12 residues. CDR3 coding DNA: TGTGCCAGCAGCCGCCGCACCTACGAGCAGTACTTC. Translated, it gives CASSRRTYEQYF.

This rearrangement joins TRBV20-1 to TRBJ1-5; D is undetermined. Germline V gene data show CDR1 as DFQATT and CDR2 as SNEGSKA (reference sequence). The ends were cut back, 1 base at V and 9 bases at J, with 7 bases in the middle. The CDR3 extends over 11 amino acids. CDR3 nucleotides: TGCAGTGCTAGAGTTTCAGGGCCCCAGCATTTT. It is translated as CSARVSGPQHF.

This clone turned up a few times. The chain's CDR3 is CASSLTTGTGGETQYF. DNA of the CDR3: TGTGCCAGCAGCTTAACAACGGGGACAGGTGGCGAGACCCAGTACTTC. The rearrangement uses TRBV7-3 and TRBJ2-5; the match to TRBD1 covers 8 bases. The CDR3 contains 16 residues. V trimming: 0 bases; J trimming: 5 bases; junction bases outside the gene matches: 8. Germline V CDR1 and CDR2: SGHTA, FQGTGA.

This clone has only a few counts. The chain couples TRBV6-5 to TRBJ1-1, with 8 bases aligning to TRBD1. This CDR3 comprises 14 residues. Trimming at V came to 6 bases and at J to 1 base, leaving 4 bases not matched to a gene. The germline gives CDR1 MNHEY, CDR2 SVGAGI. CDR3 sequence reads: CASSSGGWNTEAFF. DNA for the CDR3: TGTGCCAGCAGCTCAGGGGGCTGGAACACTGAAGCTTTCTTT.

This clone was detected a few times. The chain employs TRBV7-3 and TRBJ2-1; 9 bases fit TRBD2. The trim removed 3 bases at V and 6 bases at J, leaving 12 bases unmatched. This CDR3 is 17 amino acids long. From germline, CDR1 is SGHTA and CDR2 FQGTGA. The CDR3: CASSFATSGRGSNEQFF. Written as DNA, the CDR3 is TGTGCCAGCAGCTTCGCGACTAGCGGCCGTGGGTCCAATGAGCAGTTCTTC. Drawing the rest from reference TRBV7-3 and TRBJ2-1, the complete variable domain is GAGVSQTPSNKVTEKGKYVELRCDPISGHTALYWYRQSLGQGPEFLIYFQGTGAADDSGLPNDRFFAVRPEGSVSTLKIQRTERGDSAVYLCASSFATSGRGSNEQFFGPGTRLTVL.